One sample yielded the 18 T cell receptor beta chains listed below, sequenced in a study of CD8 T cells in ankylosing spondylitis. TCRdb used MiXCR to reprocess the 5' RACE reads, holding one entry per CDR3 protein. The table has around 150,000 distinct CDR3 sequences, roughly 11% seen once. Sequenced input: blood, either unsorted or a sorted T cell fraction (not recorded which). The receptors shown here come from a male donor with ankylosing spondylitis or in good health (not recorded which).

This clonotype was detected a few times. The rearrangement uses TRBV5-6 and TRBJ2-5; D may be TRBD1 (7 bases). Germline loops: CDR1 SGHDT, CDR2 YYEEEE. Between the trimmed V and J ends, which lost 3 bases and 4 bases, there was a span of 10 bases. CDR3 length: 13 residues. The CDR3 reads CASSSRGVETQYF. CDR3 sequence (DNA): TGTGCCAGCAGCTCCAGGGGGGTAGAGACCCAGTACTTC.

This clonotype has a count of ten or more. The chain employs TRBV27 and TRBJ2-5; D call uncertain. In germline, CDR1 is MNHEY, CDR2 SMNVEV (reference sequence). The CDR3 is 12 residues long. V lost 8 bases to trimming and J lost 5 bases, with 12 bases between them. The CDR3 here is CASGFTAETQYF. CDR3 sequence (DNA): TGTGCCAGCGGCTTCACGGCCGAGACCCAGTACTTC.

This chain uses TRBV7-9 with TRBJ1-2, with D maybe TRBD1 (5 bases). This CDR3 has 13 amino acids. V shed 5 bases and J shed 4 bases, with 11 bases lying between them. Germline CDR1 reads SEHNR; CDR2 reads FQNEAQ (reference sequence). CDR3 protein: CASSVDQGYGYTF. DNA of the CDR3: TGTGCCAGCAGCGTTGATCAGGGCTATGGCTACACCTTC.

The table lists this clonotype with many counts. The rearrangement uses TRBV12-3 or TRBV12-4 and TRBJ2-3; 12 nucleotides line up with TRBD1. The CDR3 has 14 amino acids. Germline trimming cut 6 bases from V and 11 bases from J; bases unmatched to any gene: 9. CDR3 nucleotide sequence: TGTGCCAGCAGCTCCGGGACAGGGGGCCCCAGGCAGTATTTT. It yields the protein CASSSGTGGPRQYF.

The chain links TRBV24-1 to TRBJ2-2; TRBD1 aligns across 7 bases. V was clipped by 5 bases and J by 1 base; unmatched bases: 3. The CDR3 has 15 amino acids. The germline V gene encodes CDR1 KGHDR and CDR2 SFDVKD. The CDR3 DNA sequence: TGTGCCACCAGTGCCTACAGGGGGAACACCGGGGAGCTGTTTTTT. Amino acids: CATSAYRGNTGELFF.

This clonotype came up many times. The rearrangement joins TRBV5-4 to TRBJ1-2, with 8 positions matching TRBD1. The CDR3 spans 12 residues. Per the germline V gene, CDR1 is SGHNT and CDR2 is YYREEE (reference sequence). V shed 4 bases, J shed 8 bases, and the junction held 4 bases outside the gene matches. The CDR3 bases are TGTGCCAGCAGCCCTGGACAGGGAGGCTACACCTTC. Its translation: CASSPGQGGYTF.

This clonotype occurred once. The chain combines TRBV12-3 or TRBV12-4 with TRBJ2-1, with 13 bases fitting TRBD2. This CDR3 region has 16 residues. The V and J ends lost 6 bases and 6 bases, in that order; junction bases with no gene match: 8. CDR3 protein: CASSARTSGSGNEQFF. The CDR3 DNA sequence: TGTGCCAGCAGCGCCCGGACTAGCGGGAGTGGCAATGAGCAGTTCTTC.

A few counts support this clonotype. CDR3 in amino acids: CASSVGDSNMNTEAFF. The CDR3 DNA sequence: TGTGCCAGCAGCGTAGGTGACAGTAATATGAACACTGAAGCTTTCTTT. The genes are TRBV9 and TRBJ1-1, with TRBD1 as a possible D gene (5 bases). Germline assignment: CDR1 SGDLS and CDR2 YYNGEE. This CDR3 has 16 residues. V was trimmed by 0 bases and J by 0 bases, leaving 12 bases between them.

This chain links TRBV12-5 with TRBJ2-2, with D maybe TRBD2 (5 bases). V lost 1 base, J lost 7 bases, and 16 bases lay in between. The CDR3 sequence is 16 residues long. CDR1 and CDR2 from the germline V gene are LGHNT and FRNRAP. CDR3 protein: CASGLGFTRSGGELFF. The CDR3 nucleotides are TGTGCTAGTGGTTTGGGATTTACTAGGAGTGGCGGGGAGCTGTTTTTT.

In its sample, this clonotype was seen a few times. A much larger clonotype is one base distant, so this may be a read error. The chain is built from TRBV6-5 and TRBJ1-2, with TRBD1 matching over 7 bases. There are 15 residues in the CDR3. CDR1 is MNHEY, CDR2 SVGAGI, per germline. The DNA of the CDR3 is TGTGGCAGCAGTTATAGTCGGGCAGGGGGAAGCGGCTACACCTTC. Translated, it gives CGSSYSRAGGSGYTF.

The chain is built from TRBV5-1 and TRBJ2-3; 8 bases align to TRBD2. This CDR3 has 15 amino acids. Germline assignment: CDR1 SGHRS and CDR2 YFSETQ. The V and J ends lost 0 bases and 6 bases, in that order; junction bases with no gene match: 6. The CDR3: CASSLEAGDGDTQYF. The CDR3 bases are TGCGCCAGCAGCTTGGAAGCGGGGGACGGGGATACGCAGTATTTT.

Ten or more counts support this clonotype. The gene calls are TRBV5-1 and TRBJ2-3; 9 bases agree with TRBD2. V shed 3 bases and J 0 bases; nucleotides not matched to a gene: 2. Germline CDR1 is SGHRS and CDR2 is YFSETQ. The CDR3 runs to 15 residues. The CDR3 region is CASSYTSGSTDTQYF. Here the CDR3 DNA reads TGCGCCAGCAGCTATACTAGCGGGAGCACAGATACGCAGTATTTT. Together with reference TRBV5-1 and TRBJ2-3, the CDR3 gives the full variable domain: KAGVTQTPRYLIKTRGQQVTLSCSPISGHRSVSWYQQTPGQGLQFLFEYFSETQRNKGNFPGRFSGRQFSNSRSEMNVSTLELGDSALYLCASSYTSGSTDTQYFGPGTRLTVL.

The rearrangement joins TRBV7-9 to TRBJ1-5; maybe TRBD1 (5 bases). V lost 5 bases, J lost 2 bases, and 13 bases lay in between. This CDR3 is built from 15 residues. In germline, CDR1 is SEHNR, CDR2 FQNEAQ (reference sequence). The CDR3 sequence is CASSGGGGGNQPQHF. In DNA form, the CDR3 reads TGTGCCAGCAGCGGGGGAGGTGGAGGCAATCAGCCCCAGCATTTT.

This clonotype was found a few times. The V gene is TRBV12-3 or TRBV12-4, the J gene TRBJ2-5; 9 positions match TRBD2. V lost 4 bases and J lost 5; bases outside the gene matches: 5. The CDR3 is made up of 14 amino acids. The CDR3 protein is CASSWGLASETQYF. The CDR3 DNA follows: TGTGCCAGCAGTTGGGGACTAGCCTCCGAGACCCAGTACTTC.

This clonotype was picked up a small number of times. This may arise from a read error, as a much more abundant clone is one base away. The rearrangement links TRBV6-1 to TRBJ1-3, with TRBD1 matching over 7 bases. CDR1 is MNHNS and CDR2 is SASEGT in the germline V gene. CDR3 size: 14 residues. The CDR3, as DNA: TGTGCCAGCAACGGGGGACAGTCTGGAAGCACCATATATTTT. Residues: CASNGGQSGSTIYF.

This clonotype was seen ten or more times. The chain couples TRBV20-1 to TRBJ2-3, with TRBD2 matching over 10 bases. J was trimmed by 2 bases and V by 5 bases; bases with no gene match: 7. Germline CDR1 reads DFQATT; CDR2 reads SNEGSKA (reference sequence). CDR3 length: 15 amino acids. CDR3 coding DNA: TGCAGTGCTGAAACCGGGACTAGCGTCACAGATACGCAGTATTTT. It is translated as CSAETGTSVTDTQYF.

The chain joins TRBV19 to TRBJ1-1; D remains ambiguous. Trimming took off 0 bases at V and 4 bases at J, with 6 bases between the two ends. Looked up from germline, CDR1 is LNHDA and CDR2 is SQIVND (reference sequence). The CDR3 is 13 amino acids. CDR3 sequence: CASSIDPVTEAFF. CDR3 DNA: TGTGCCAGTAGTATAGATCCAGTCACTGAAGCTTTCTTT.

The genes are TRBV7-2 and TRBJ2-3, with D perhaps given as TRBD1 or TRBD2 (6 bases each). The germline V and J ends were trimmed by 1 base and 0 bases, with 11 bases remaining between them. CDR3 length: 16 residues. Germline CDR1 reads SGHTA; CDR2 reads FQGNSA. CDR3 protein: CASSLVGGTSTDTQYF. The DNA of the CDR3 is TGTGCCAGCAGCTTAGTAGGGGGGACTAGCACAGATACGCAGTATTTT.